Below, one T cell receptor beta chain is given with its context. The data originate from a study of control samples from healthy donors and cancer patients. Using immunoSEQ multiplex PCR, the repertoire was profiled, and TCRdb retains in-frame clones only, with some absent. The sample includes 70,000 to 95,000 clones, around 87% seen only once; the top ten take around a fifth. Germline-derived CDR1 and CDR2 are MNHEY and SMNVEV (reference sequence). The CDR3 covers 15 residues. The ends were cut back, 1 base at V and 1 base at J, with 9 bases in the middle. Sequencing was done on a sample of blood. The chain couples TRBV27 to TRBJ2-3; D tentatively reads TRBD1 or TRBD2 (6 bases each). The sequence came from a man in his fifties or sixties in good health. The CDR3, as DNA: TGTGCCAGCAGTTTATTGGGGGGCCGCACAGATACGCAGTATTTT. This sequence encodes CASSLLGGRTDTQYF.